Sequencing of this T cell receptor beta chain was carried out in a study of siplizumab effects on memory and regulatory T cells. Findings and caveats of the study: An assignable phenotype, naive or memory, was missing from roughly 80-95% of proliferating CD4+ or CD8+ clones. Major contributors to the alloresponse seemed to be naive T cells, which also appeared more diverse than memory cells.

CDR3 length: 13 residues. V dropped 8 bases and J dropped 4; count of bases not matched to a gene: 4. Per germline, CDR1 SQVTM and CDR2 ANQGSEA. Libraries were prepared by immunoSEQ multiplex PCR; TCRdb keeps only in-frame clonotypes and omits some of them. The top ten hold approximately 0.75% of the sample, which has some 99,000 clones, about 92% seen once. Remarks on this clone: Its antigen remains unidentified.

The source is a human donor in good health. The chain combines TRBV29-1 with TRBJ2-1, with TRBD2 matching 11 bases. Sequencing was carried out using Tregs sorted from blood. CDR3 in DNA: TGCAGCTCCAGGACTAGCGGGTACAATGAGCAGTTCTTC. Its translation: CSSRTSGYNEQFF.